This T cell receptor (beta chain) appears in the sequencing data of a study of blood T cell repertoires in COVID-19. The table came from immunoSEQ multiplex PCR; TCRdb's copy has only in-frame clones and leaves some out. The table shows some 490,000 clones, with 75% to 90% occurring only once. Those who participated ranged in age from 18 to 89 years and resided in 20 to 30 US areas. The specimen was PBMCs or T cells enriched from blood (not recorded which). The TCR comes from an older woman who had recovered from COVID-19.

The CDR3 loop is CASGLALGPLSTDTQYF. The CDR3 bases are TGTGCTAGTGGTTTGGCCCTGGGGCCTCTGAGCACAGATACGCAGTATTTT. This chain connects TRBV12-5 to TRBJ2-3; D possibly corresponds to TRBD1 (5 bases). This CDR3 has 17 amino acids. With 1 base removed from V and 0 bases from J, the gap between germline ends came to 14 bases. In germline, CDR1 is LGHNT, CDR2 FRNRAP.